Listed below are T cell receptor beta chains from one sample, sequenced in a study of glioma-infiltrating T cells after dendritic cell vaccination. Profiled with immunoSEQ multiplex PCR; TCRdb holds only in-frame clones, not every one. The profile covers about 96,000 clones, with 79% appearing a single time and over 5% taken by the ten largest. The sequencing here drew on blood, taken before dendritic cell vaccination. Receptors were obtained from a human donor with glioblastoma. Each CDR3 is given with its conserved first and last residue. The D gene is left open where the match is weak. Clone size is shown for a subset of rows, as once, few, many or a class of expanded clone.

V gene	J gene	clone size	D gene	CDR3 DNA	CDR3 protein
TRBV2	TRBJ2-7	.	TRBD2	TGTGCCAGCAGGGAGGGACTAGCGGGTAGGAGCTCCTACGGGCAGTACTTC	CASREGLAGRSSYGQYF
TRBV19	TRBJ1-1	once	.	TGTGCCAGTAGACAGGGTCGCGGAACTGAAGCTTTCTTT	CASRQGRGTEAFF
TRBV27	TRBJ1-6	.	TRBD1	TGTGCCAGCAACAGGGGGCTATCTAATTCACCCCTCCACTTT	CASNRGLSNSPLHF
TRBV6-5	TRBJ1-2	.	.	TGTGCCAGCATTATGAGGGGGGGTGGCTATGGCTACACCTTC	CASIMRGGGYGYTF
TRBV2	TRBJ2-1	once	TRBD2	TGTGCCAGCAGTGATAGGGCTAGCGGGAGATTTCCCTCGGGGTGGAGCTCCTACAATGAGCAGTTCTTC	CASSDRASGRFPSGWSSYNEQFF
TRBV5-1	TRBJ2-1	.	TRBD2	TGCGCCAGCAGCTTGGCCCCCGGGACTAGCTACAATGAGCAGTTCTTC	CASSLAPGTSYNEQFF
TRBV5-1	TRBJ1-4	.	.	TGCGCCAGCAGACCCCGGACAGAGAATGAAAAACTGTTTTTT	CASRPRTENEKLFF
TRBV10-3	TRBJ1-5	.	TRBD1	TGTGCCATCAGTGAGTTTAGGTCAGGGGGATTAGTGGGTCAGCCCCAGCATTTT	CAISEFRSGGLVGQPQHF
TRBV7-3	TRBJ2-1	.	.	TGTGCCAGCAGCTTATGGGGCTCATCCTACAATGAGCAGTTCTTC	CASSLWGSSYNEQFF
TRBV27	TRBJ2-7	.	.	TGTGCCAGCAGCCCGGGATTAGCGGCGGCCTACGAGCAGTACTTC	CASSPGLAAAYEQYF
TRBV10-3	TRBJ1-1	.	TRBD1	TGTGCCATCAGAGGGGCGGGACAGGGGTATACTGAAGCTTTCTTT	CAIRGAGQGYTEAFF
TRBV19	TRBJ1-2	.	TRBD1	TGTGCCAGTACCCAGATAACGAAACAGGGGAGATATGGCTACACCTTC	CASTQITKQGRYGYTF
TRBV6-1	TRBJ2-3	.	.	TGTGCCAGCAGTGAAGTCCTAGTCAGTACGCAGTATTTT	CASSEVLVSTQYF
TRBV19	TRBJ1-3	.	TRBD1	TGTGCCAAACAGGGGGCCATTTCCAGAGTCTCTGGAAACACCATATATTTT	CAKQGAISRVSGNTIYF
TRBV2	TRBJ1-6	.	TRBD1	TGTGCCAGCAACATAGGGGGCAGGGGAGATTCACCCCTCCACTTT	CASNIGGRGDSPLHF
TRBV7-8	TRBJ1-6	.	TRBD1	TGTGCCAGCAGCCCTTCCGACAGGGACCTACCCCTCCACTTT	CASSPSDRDLPLHF
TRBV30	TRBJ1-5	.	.	TGTGCCTGGAGTGCTGTGGGGAGGCCCCAGCATTTT	CAWSAVGRPQHF
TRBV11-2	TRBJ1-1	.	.	TGTGCCAGCAGCTTAGAATCACTAGGCACTGAAGCTTTCTTT	CASSLESLGTEAFF
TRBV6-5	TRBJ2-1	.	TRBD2	TGTGCCAGCAGTTCTGGCGGGGGGGCTTGGGAGCAGTTCTTC	CASSSGGGAWEQFF
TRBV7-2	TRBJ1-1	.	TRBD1	TGTGCCGGCAGCAGGGGGAAGGGGAGAAGTGAAGCTTTCTTT	CAGSRGKGRSEAFF
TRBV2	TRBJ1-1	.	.	TGTGCCAGCAGTTCGAACGGGGATACTGAAGCTTTCTTT	CASSSNGDTEAFF
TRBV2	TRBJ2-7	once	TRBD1	TGTGCCAGCAGTGGGCAGGGGGCGCTTTACGAGCAGTACTTC	CASSGQGALYEQYF
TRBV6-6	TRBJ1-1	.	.	TGTGCCAGTTACGTAGGGGAGGGTGAAGCTTTCTTT	CASYVGEGEAFF
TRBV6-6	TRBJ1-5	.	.	TGTGCCAGCAGATCGCAGGGAAATCAGCCCCAGCATTTT	CASRSQGNQPQHF
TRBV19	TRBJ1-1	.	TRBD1	TGTGCCAGTAGTTCCCGGGACAGGTCTTTGAACACTGAAGCTTTCTTT	CASSSRDRSLNTEAFF
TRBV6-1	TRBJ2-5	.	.	TGTGCCAGCAGGGGGGCTAGCTGGGAGACCCAGTACTTC	CASRGASWETQYF
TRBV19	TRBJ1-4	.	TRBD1	TGTGCCAGTACCGCACAGGGGACTGGTGAAAAACTGTTTTTT	CASTAQGTGEKLFF
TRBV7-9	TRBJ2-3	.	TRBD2	TGTGCCAGCAGCCTGCGACTAGCGGGGGGCAGGAGCACAGATACGCAGTATTTT	CASSLRLAGGRSTDTQYF
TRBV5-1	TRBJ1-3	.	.	TGCGCCAGCAGCTTGTCGGGAAACACCATATATTTT	CASSLSGNTIYF
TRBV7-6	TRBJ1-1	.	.	TGTGCCAGCAGCTTACAGGAGAACACTGAAGCTTTCTTT	CASSLQENTEAFF
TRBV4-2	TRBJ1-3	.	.	TGTGCCAGCAGCGATCGGGGAAGGACAAACACCATATATTTT	CASSDRGRTNTIYF
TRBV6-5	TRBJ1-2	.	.	TGTGCCACCCGCGGAATTGGAGGCTACACCTTC	CATRGIGGYTF
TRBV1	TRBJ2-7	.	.	TGCACCAGCAGCCAAGATTATGGGTGGGAGGGCTACGAGCAGTACTTC	CTSSQDYGWEGYEQYF
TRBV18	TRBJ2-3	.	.	TGTGCCAGCTCACCAGAAGGACTAAATACGCAGTATTTT	CASSPEGLNTQYF
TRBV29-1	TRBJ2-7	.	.	TGCAGCGTCACAGGGCCAGCATCCTACGAGCAGTACTTC	CSVTGPASYEQYF
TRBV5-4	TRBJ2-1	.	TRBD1	TGTGCCAGCAGCTTGGGGGGGACAGGGGCTTGGAATGAGCAGTTCTTC	CASSLGGTGAWNEQFF
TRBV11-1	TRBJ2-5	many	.	TGTGCCAGCAGCTTAGTGGCCCAGCAAGAGACCCAGTACTTC	CASSLVAQQETQYF